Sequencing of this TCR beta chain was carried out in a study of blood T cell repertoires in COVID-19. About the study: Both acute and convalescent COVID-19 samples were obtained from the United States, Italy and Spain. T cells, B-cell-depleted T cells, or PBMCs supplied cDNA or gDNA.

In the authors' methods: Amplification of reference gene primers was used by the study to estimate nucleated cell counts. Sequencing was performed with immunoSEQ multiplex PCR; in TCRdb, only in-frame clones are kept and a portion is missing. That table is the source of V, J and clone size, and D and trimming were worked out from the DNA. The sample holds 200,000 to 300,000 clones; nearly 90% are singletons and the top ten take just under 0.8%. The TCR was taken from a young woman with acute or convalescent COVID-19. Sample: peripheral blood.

As DNA, the CDR3 is TGTGCCACCAGTCGGACAGCGAATCAGCCCCAGCATTTT. Translating gives CATSRTANQPQHF. The chain recombines TRBV24-1 with TRBJ1-5, with a possible D match to TRBD1 (6 bases). The V end lost 6 bases, the J end lost 4 bases, and 9 bases lay between the germline ends. Germline CDR1 reads KGHDR; CDR2 reads SFDVKD. The CDR3 is 13 amino acids.